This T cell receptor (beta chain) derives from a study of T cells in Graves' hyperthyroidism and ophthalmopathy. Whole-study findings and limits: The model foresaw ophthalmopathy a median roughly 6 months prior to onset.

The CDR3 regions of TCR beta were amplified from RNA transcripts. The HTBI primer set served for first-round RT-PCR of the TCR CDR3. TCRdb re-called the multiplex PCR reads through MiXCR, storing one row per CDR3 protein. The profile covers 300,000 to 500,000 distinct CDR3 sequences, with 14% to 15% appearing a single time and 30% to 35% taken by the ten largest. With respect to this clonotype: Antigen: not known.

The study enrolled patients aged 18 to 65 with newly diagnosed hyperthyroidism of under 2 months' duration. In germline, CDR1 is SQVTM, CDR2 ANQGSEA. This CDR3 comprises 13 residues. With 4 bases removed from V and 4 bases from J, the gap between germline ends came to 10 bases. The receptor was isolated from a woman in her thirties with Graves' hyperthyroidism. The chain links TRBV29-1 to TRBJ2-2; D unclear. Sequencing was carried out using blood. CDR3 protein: CSVGGWGTGELFF. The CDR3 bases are TGCAGCGTTGGTGGGTGGGGCACCGGGGAGCTGTTTTTT.